A selection of T cell receptor beta chains follows, all from one sample in a study of cytomegalovirus exposure and HLA in healthy donors. The table came from immunoSEQ multiplex PCR; TCRdb's copy has only in-frame clones and leaves some out. The sample has more than 100,000 clones; approximately 79% are singletons. The specimen sequenced was PBMCs. The receptors come from a man aged 30 to 39 in good health and CMV-seronegative. The conserved cysteine and the conserved F or W are not part of the CDR3 here. Fields, in order: V gene, CDR3 length, D gene, J gene, CDR3 protein. The D gene is left open where the match is weak.

v_gene: TRBV7-9; len: 12; d_gene: TRBD2; j_gene: TRBJ2-7; CDR3aa: ASSPSGGAGEQY
v_gene: TRBV7-9; len: 10; d_gene: -; j_gene: TRBJ2-5; CDR3aa: ASSYEGKTQY
v_gene: TRBV9; len: 15; d_gene: -; j_gene: TRBJ1-3; CDR3aa: ASSVGLTRLSGNTIY
v_gene: TRBV5-1; len: 11; d_gene: -; j_gene: TRBJ2-3; CDR3aa: ASSPTGADTQY
v_gene: TRBV27; len: 15; d_gene: -; j_gene: TRBJ1-6; CDR3aa: ASSPLSGGAWNSPLH
v_gene: TRBV4-3; len: 12; d_gene: -; j_gene: TRBJ1-1; CDR3aa: ASSQGLQNTEAF
v_gene: TRBV30; len: 11; d_gene: -; j_gene: TRBJ2-5; CDR3aa: AWSVGQWETQY
v_gene: TRBV5-6; len: 12; d_gene: -; j_gene: TRBJ1-1; CDR3aa: ASSPSGLHTEAF
v_gene: TRBV7-8; len: 11; d_gene: -; j_gene: TRBJ2-1; CDR3aa: ASSLDRVNEQF
v_gene: TRBV9; len: 12; d_gene: TRBD1; j_gene: TRBJ2-5; CDR3aa: ASSADRGKETQY
v_gene: TRBV18; len: 13; d_gene: TRBD1; j_gene: TRBJ2-7; CDR3aa: ASSPSDRTGYEQY
v_gene: TRBV6-1; len: 10; d_gene: TRBD1; j_gene: TRBJ1-6; CDR3aa: ASSFDRAEEN
v_gene: TRBV13; len: 12; d_gene: TRBD1; j_gene: TRBJ1-2; CDR3aa: ASSFDQGAYGYT
v_gene: TRBV27; len: 13; d_gene: TRBD2; j_gene: TRBJ2-5; CDR3aa: ASSLLAGGLETQY
v_gene: TRBV19; len: 13; d_gene: -; j_gene: TRBJ1-1; CDR3aa: ASSIAAGLNTEAF
v_gene: TRBV5-4; len: 16; d_gene: TRBD2; j_gene: TRBJ2-7; CDR3aa: ASSPGPAGFSDSFEQY
v_gene: TRBV28; len: 19; d_gene: -; j_gene: TRBJ1-1; CDR3aa: ASSLWATGGRRGRENTEAF
v_gene: TRBV4-3; len: 13; d_gene: -; j_gene: TRBJ1-5; CDR3aa: ASSRGRDSNQPQH
v_gene: TRBV2; len: 14; d_gene: TRBD1; j_gene: TRBJ2-7; CDR3aa: ASRETGTGFLYEQY
v_gene: TRBV19; len: 12; d_gene: TRBD1; j_gene: TRBJ1-3; CDR3aa: ASKDRGAGNTIY
v_gene: TRBV5-1; len: 12; d_gene: -; j_gene: TRBJ2-1; CDR3aa: ASSLSEVGNEQF
v_gene: TRBV7-2; len: 14; d_gene: TRBD1; j_gene: TRBJ1-1; CDR3aa: ASSSWDRGENTEAF
v_gene: TRBV28; len: 11; d_gene: TRBD2; j_gene: TRBJ2-7; CDR3aa: ASSFSTPGGQY
v_gene: TRBV6-5; len: 14; d_gene: TRBD2; j_gene: TRBJ2-4; CDR3aa: ASSYGGGLAKNSQY